Below are 32 T cell receptor beta chains sequenced from a single sample in a study of blood T cell repertoires in COVID-19. Clones were read by immunoSEQ multiplex PCR, and TCRdb kept only the in-frame ones, dropping some. The sample records approximately 100,000 clones, approximately 83% being singletons. What was sequenced was PBMCs or T cells enriched from blood (not recorded which). The source of these receptors is a woman between 45 and 60 years old who had recovered from COVID-19.

The chain recombines TRBV15 with TRBJ1-2; 11 bases map to TRBD1. The CDR3 loop spans 17 amino acids. V shed 0 bases, J shed 3 bases, and the junction held 6 bases outside the gene matches. Per germline, CDR1 LNHNV and CDR2 YYDKDF (reference sequence). The CDR3 region is CATSRDRGQGAHYGYTF. The CDR3, as DNA: TGTGCCACCAGCAGAGATCGAGGACAGGGGGCCCACTATGGCTACACCTTC.

This chain uses TRBV5-1 with TRBJ2-1; a weak D match, TRBD1 (5 bases). Trimming pared 4 bases from V and 6 bases from J, leaving 11 bases between. CDR3 length: 13 amino acids. Looked up from germline, CDR1 is SGHRS and CDR2 is YFSETQ. The CDR3 region is CASSPDTINEQFF. CDR3 DNA: TGCGCCAGCAGCCCGGACACCATCAATGAGCAGTTCTTC. The full variable domain, with the rest looked up from reference TRBV5-1 and TRBJ2-1, is KAGVTQTPRYLIKTRGQQVTLSCSPISGHRSVSWYQQTPGQGLQFLFEYFSETQRNKGNFPGRFSGRQFSNSRSEMNVSTLELGDSALYLCASSPDTINEQFFGPGTRLTVL.

This chain connects TRBV11-2 to TRBJ1-1; D unclear. Germline CDR1 is SGHAT and CDR2 is FQNNGV. CDR3 size: 13 residues. V dropped 3 bases and J dropped 6 bases, with 11 bases sitting between them. As DNA, the CDR3 is TGTGCCAGCAGCTTTCAGTCTGTTGCTGAAGCTTTCTTT. This translates into CASSFQSVAEAFF.

The chain joins TRBV30 to TRBJ1-4, with D perhaps TRBD1 (6 bases). CDR3 size: 17 residues. Germline CDR1 and CDR2: GTSNPN and SVGIG (reference sequence). V was pared by 4 bases and J by 4 bases, with 22 bases between. The CDR3 DNA reads TGTGCCTGGACAGAAGCGGTACCGGGACAAAATAATGAAAAACTGTTTTTT. The encoded protein is CAWTEAVPGQNNEKLFF.

The rearrangement links TRBV5-5 to TRBJ2-3; 11 nucleotides align to TRBD2. J gave up 3 bases and V 1 base, and 10 bases lay outside the gene matches. The CDR3 length is 18 residues. Germline V lookup: CDR1 SGHKS, CDR2 YYEKEE (reference sequence). CDR3 nucleotides: TGTGCCAGCAGCTTGTTCCTCAGACTAGCGGGGTCAACAGATACGCAGTATTTT. It codes for CASSLFLRLAGSTDTQYF.

The V and J genes are TRBV19 and TRBJ1-6; possibly TRBD1 for D (5 bases). The CDR3 spans 13 residues. CDR1 and CDR2 from the germline V gene are LNHDA and SQIVND (reference sequence). V was cut by 5 bases and J by 7 bases, with 9 bases left in between. The CDR3 loop is CASSPGLNSPLHF. DNA for the CDR3: TGTGCCAGTAGTCCAGGGTTGAATTCACCCCTCCACTTT.

There are a few counts of this clone. The chain combines TRBV9 with TRBJ2-7, with no clear D. Germline V lookup: CDR1 SGDLS, CDR2 YYNGEE. The V and J ends lost 0 bases and 5 bases respectively, with 15 bases between them. This CDR3 spans 15 amino acids. This CDR3 is CASSVGPGPPHEQYF. The DNA of the CDR3 is TGTGCCAGCAGCGTAGGCCCAGGTCCACCCCACGAGCAGTACTTC. The full variable domain, with the rest looked up from reference TRBV9 and TRBJ2-7, is DSGVTQTPKHLITATGQRVTLRCSPRSGDLSVYWYQQSLDQGLQFLIQYYNGEERAKGNILERFSAQQFPDLHSELNLSSLELGDSALYFCASSVGPGPPHEQYFGPGTRLTVT.

The rearrangement links TRBV3-1 (or the pseudogene TRBV3-2) to TRBJ2-7, with 10 bases lining up with TRBD1. The CDR3 contains 15 residues. The ends lost 2 bases at V and 7 bases at J; junction bases unmatched: 8. The germline V gene encodes CDR1 LGHDT and CDR2 YNNKEL (reference sequence). This CDR3 reads CASSQQRTGGGEQYF. Here the CDR3 DNA reads TGTGCCAGCAGCCAACAGCGGACAGGGGGAGGAGAGCAGTACTTC.

This clone was counted between two and nine times. The chain joins TRBV5-1 to TRBJ2-5; 15 positions match TRBD2. Unmatched junction bases numbered 10, after V lost 4 bases and J lost 0 bases. CDR1 is SGHRS, CDR2 YFSETQ, per germline. CDR3 size: 19 residues. The CDR3 loop is CASSLGLAGGDHYQETQYF. CDR3 coding DNA: TGCGCCAGCAGCCTGGGACTAGCGGGAGGCGATCATTACCAAGAGACCCAGTACTTC.

This chain uses TRBV9 with TRBJ2-2, with D possibly TRBD2 on 7 matching bases. This CDR3 has 13 amino acids. Germline-derived CDR1 and CDR2 are SGDLS and YYNGEE. Between the trimmed V and J ends, which lost 6 bases and 4 bases, there was a span of 10 bases. DNA for the CDR3: TGTGCCAGCAATAGGGGGGGCACCGGGGAGCTGTTTTTT. Protein: CASNRGGTGELFF.

The V and J genes are TRBV5-4 and TRBJ2-7, with D possibly TRBD1 on 5 matching bases. The CDR3 runs 13 residues. V lost 0 bases and J 3 bases, leaving 7 bases between the germline ends. Germline loops: CDR1 SGHNT, CDR2 YYREEE (reference sequence). The CDR3 spells CASSLGQNYEQYF. The CDR3 bases are TGTGCCAGCAGCTTGGGACAGAACTACGAGCAGTACTTC.

The rearrangement uses TRBV7-2 and TRBJ2-4, with TRBD2 matching 7 bases. Losses at the gene ends were 5 bases for V and 4 bases for J; bases not matched to a gene: 20. Germline-derived CDR1 and CDR2 are SGHTA and FQGNSA. The CDR3 runs 19 residues. CDR3 sequence (DNA): TGTGCCAGCAGCCTCGGGGAGGGGTATGGCACTCTCCCTAAAAACATTCAGTACTTC. This codes for CASSLGEGYGTLPKNIQYF. Drawing the rest from reference TRBV7-2 and TRBJ2-4, the complete variable domain is GAGVSQSPSNKVTEKGKDVELRCDPISGHTALYWYRQSLGQGLEFLIYFQGNSAPDKSGLPSDRFSAERTGGSVSTLTIQRTQQEDSAVYLCASSLGEGYGTLPKNIQYFGAGTRLSVL.

The count of this clone is one. The chain has TRBV27 and TRBJ2-1, with TRBD2 identical over 12 bases. The V gene's germline CDR1 is MNHEY and CDR2 SMNVEV (reference sequence). The junction had 23 bases not matched to a gene; V was cut back by 5 bases and J by 9 bases. The CDR3 totals 20 residues. The CDR3 DNA is TGTGCCAGCAGTCCCCGTTCTCGACTAGCGGGAGTTCAGAGAATGAGTGAGCAGTTCTTC. Translated, it gives CASSPRSRLAGVQRMSEQFF.

V usage is TRBV7-2 and J usage is TRBJ1-3; 8 positions match TRBD1. The V gene end was trimmed by 5 bases and the J gene end by 0 bases; junction bases not matched to a gene: 6. Germline assignment: CDR1 SGHTA and CDR2 FQGNSA. This CDR3 region has 16 residues. CDR3 nucleotide sequence: TGTGCCAGCAGCCAACGGACAGGGACCTCTGGAAACACCATATATTTT. It encodes CASSQRTGTSGNTIYF.

In the case of this clone: The junction differs from germline at one of its ends, possibly a read error. The V gene is TRBV3-1 (or the pseudogene TRBV3-2), the J gene TRBJ2-4, with 8 bases aligning to TRBD2. In germline, CDR1 is LGHDT, CDR2 YNNKEL (reference sequence). CDR3 length equals 14 residues. The CDR3, as DNA: TGTGCCAGCAGCCAAGATTTAGCGGTAGCGGGAAGCCACTTC. It translates to CASSQDLAVAGSHF.

This chain connects TRBV28 to TRBJ1-5; D is undetermined. Between the trimmed V and J ends, which lost 2 bases and 0 bases, there was a span of 5 bases. The CDR3 totals 14 residues. Per the germline V gene, CDR1 is MDHEN and CDR2 is SYDVKM. Written as DNA, the CDR3 is TGTGCCAGCAGTTTAGAGTATAGCAATCAGCCCCAGCATTTT. Encoded protein: CASSLEYSNQPQHF.

The chain combines TRBV10-3 with TRBJ1-1; D is perhaps TRBD1 (6 bases). In germline, CDR1 is ENHRY, CDR2 SYGVKD. This CDR3 has 13 residues. The V gene lost 7 bases and the J gene lost 4 bases, with 13 bases spanning the gap. In DNA form, the CDR3 reads TGTGCCATCAACGGACAGCGTAGCACTGAAGCTTTCTTT. Its translation: CAINGQRSTEAFF.

The V and J genes are TRBV11-2 and TRBJ2-1; no reliable D call. Germline-derived CDR1 and CDR2 are SGHAT and FQNNGV. The V gene lost 2 bases and the J gene lost 9 bases, with 14 bases spanning the gap. The CDR3 extends over 14 amino acids. Written as DNA, the CDR3 is TGTGCCAGCAGCTTAAGAGCCCCCCTCTTTGAGCAGTTCTTC. Residues: CASSLRAPLFEQFF.

V gene TRBV27 combines with J gene TRBJ1-6; D is unclear. Trimming removed 5 bases from V and 3 bases from J, with 5 bases in between. Germline assignment: CDR1 MNHEY and CDR2 SMNVEV (reference sequence). CDR3 length: 13 amino acids. CDR3 coding DNA: TGTGCCAGCAGTCCAAACTATAATTCACCCCTCCACTTT. Its protein is CASSPNYNSPLHF.

This chain links TRBV29-1 with TRBJ2-6; tentatively, D is TRBD2 (5 bases). The germline V and J ends were trimmed by 6 bases and 2 bases, with 8 bases remaining between them. CDR1 and CDR2 (germline): SQVTM, ANQGSEA. CDR3 length equals 13 residues. CDR3 nucleotide sequence: TGCAGCGTAGACTATACTGGGGCCAACGTCCTGACTTTC. Its protein product is CSVDYTGANVLTF. Combining the CDR3 with reference TRBV29-1 and TRBJ2-6 gives the whole variable domain SAVISQKPSRDICQRGTSLTIQCQVDSQVTMMFWYRQQPGQSLTLIATANQGSEATYESGFVIDKFPISRPNLTFSTLTVSNMSPEDSSIYLCSVDYTGANVLTFGAGSRLTVL.

This chain joins TRBV21-1 and TRBJ2-5; the table names TRBD1, a call not compared with the DNA. TRBV21-1 is a pseudogene. This CDR3 has 14 amino acids. The CDR3, as DNA: TGTGCCAACCGTGACAGGGGGCGCGGGGAGACCCAGTACTTC. Its protein is CANRDRGRGETQYF.

This chain links TRBV5-1 with TRBJ2-3, with D possibly matching TRBD2 (5 bases). The CDR3 runs to 15 residues. Germline values: CDR1 SGHRS, CDR2 YFSETQ. V shed 4 bases and J shed 2 bases, with 14 bases lying between them. The CDR3 coding sequence is TGCGCCAGCAGCCGCGTGGGCGGGCCCACAGATACGCAGTATTTT. Translation gives CASSRVGGPTDTQYF.

The V and J genes are TRBV11-2 and TRBJ1-2; tentative D call: TRBD1 (5 bases). The CDR3 has 16 amino acids. V was pared by 0 bases and J by 4 bases, with 15 bases between. Germline assignment: CDR1 SGHAT and CDR2 FQNNGV. CDR3 loop: CASSLDGRGASYGYTF. The CDR3 DNA sequence: TGTGCCAGCAGCTTAGATGGGAGGGGCGCCTCCTATGGCTACACCTTC.

The rearrangement uses TRBV14 and TRBJ2-4; D is perhaps TRBD2 (5 bases). Germline CDR1 and CDR2: SGHDN and FVKESK. The CDR3 consists of 13 residues. V was trimmed by 2 bases and J by 4 bases, leaving 6 bases between them. DNA of the CDR3: TGTGCCAGCAGCCAAACGGGGAAAAACATTCAGTACTTC. This encodes CASSQTGKNIQYF.

The V call is TRBV4-1, the J call TRBJ1-3; D unresolved. Per germline, CDR1 MGHRA and CDR2 YSYEKL. The CDR3 covers 13 residues. Trimming removed 9 bases from V and 2 bases from J, with 11 bases in between. Written as DNA, the CDR3 is TGCGCCAGTACCCAGGTTCCTGGAAACACCATATATTTT. Translating it yields CASTQVPGNTIYF.

This chain links TRBV10-2 with TRBJ1-4, with D perhaps TRBD1 (6 bases). The CDR3 consists of 12 residues. V was clipped by 6 bases and J by 6 bases, with 8 bases between them. The germline V gene has CDR1 WSHSY and CDR2 SAAADI. As DNA, the CDR3 is TGCGCCAGCAGGACAGGCGATGAAAAACTGTTTTTT. It yields the protein CASRTGDEKLFF.

The chain couples TRBV19 to TRBJ1-5; the D gene is possibly TRBD1 (5 bases). With 3 bases removed from V and 5 bases from J, the gap between germline ends came to 11 bases. In germline, CDR1 is LNHDA, CDR2 SQIVND (reference sequence). CDR3 length equals 14 residues. The CDR3 region is CASSIDSIDQPQHF. The CDR3, as DNA: TGTGCCAGTAGTATCGACAGTATCGATCAGCCCCAGCATTTT.

This sequence joins TRBV28 and TRBJ2-7, with D tentatively TRBD2 (5 bases). Germline V gives CDR1 MDHEN, CDR2 SYDVKM. The CDR3 is 15 amino acids. V dropped 1 base and J dropped 2 bases, with 12 bases sitting between them. The CDR3 nucleotides read TGTGCCAGCAGTTTATTGCGGGTGCGGGCCTACGAGCAGTACTTC. It yields the protein CASSLLRVRAYEQYF.

This chain joins TRBV5-1 and TRBJ1-6; D is unresolved. The V gene's germline CDR1 is SGHRS and CDR2 YFSETQ. Trimming removed 4 bases from V and 3 bases from J, with 11 bases in between. The CDR3 runs to 15 residues. As DNA, the CDR3 is TGCGCCAGCAGCCGTGTGGAGGGCTATAATTCACCCCTCCACTTT. As protein: CASSRVEGYNSPLHF.

This clone was seen once. The chain employs TRBV5-6 and TRBJ2-1; weak D call: TRBD2 (6 bases). V was shortened by 1 base and J by 4 bases, with 24 bases between the two germline ends. The V gene's germline CDR1 is SGHDT and CDR2 YYEEEE. The CDR3 is 19 amino acids. The CDR3 is CASSLRAGYLSPFYNEQFF. The CDR3 coding sequence is TGTGCCAGCAGCTTGCGGGCGGGGTACTTATCCCCTTTTTACAATGAGCAGTTCTTC.

V is TRBV6-5 and J is TRBJ2-7; a weak D match, TRBD2 (5 bases). The V gene's germline CDR1 is MNHEY and CDR2 SVGAGI. The CDR3 loop spans 14 amino acids. The V and J ends lost 6 bases and 0 bases respectively, with 12 bases between them. The CDR3 protein is CASRQLVYSYEQYF. CDR3 DNA: TGTGCCAGCAGACAACTAGTTTACTCCTACGAGCAGTACTTC.

The J gene is TRBJ2-1, the V gene TRBV14; 14 nucleotides line up with TRBD2. The CDR3 is 15 amino acids. V was clipped by 4 bases and J by 9 bases; unmatched bases: 5. Germline loops: CDR1 SGHDN, CDR2 FVKESK. This chain's CDR3 is CASSPTSGGAGEQFF. The CDR3 DNA sequence: TGTGCCAGCAGCCCGACTAGCGGGGGGGCCGGTGAGCAGTTCTTC.